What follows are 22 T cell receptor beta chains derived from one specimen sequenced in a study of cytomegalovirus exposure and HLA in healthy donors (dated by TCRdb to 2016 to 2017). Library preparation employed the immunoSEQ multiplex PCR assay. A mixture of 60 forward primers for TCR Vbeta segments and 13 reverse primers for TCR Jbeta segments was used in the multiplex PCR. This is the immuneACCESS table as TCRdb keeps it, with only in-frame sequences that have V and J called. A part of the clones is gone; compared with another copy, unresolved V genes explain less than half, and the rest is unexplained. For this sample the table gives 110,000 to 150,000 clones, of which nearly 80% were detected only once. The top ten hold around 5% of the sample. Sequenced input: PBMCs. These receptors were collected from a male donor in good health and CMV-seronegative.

CDR3 amino acids: CAISSTGASGNTIYF. The CDR3 region has the DNA TGTGCCATCAGTTCGACAGGGGCCTCTGGAAACACCATATATTTT. The V and J genes are TRBV10-3 and TRBJ1-3, with 8 bases aligning to TRBD1. The CDR3 loop spans 15 amino acids. CDR1 and CDR2 (germline): ENHRY, SYGVKD. With 5 bases clipped from V and 0 bases from J, the junction kept 3 bases outside the gene matches.

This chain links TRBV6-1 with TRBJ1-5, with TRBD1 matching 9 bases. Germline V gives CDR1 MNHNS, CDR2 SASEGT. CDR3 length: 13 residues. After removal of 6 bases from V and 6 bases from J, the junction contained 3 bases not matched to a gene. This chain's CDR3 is CASREDRGQPQHF. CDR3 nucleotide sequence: TGTGCCAGCAGAGAGGACAGGGGTCAGCCCCAGCATTTT.

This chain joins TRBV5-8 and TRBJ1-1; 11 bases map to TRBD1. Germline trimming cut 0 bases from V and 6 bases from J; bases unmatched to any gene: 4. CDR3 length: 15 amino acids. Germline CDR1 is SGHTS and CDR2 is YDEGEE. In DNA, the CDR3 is TGTGCCAGCAGCTTGGTTAGGACAGGGGGCCCTGAAGCTTTCTTT. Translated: CASSLVRTGGPEAFF.

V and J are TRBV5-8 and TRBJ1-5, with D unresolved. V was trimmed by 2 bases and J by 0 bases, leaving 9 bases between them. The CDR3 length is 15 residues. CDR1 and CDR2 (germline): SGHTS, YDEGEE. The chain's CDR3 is CASSLGGYSNQPQHF. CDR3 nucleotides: TGTGCCAGCAGCTTAGGCGGGTATAGCAATCAGCCCCAGCATTTT.

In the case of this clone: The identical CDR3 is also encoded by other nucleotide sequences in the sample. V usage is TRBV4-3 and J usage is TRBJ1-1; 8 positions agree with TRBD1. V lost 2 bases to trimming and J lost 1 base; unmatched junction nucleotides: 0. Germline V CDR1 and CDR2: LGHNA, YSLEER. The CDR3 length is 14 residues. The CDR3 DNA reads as TGCGCCAGCAGCCAAACAGGGGGGAACACTGAAGCTTTCTTT. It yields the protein CASSQTGGNTEAFF.

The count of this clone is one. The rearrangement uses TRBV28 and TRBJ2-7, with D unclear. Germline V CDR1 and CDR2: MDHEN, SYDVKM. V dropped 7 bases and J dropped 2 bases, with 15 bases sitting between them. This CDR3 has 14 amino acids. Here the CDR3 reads CASTTLTNAYEQYF. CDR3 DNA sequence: TGTGCCAGCACCACCCTCACAAACGCCTACGAGCAGTACTTC. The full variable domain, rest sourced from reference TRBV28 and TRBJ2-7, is DVKVTQSSRYLVKRTGEKVFLECVQDMDHENMFWYRQDPGLGLRLIYFSYDVKMKEKGDIPEGYSVSREKKERFSLILESASTNQTSMYLCASTTLTNAYEQYFGPGTRLTVT.

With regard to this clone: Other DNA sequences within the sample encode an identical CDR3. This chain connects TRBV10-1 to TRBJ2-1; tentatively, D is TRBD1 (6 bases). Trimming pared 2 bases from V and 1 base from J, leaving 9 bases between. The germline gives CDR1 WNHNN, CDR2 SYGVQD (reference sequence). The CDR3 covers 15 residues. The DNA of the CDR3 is TGCGCCAGCAGTGAGGGCAGGGGATCCTACAATGAGCAGTTCTTC. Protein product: CASSEGRGSYNEQFF.

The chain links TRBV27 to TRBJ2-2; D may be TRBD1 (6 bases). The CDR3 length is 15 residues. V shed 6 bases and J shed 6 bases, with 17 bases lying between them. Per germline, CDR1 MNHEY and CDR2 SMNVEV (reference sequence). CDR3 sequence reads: CASRVRDTGSGELFF. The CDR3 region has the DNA TGTGCCAGCAGAGTAAGGGACACGGGTTCCGGGGAGCTGTTTTTT.

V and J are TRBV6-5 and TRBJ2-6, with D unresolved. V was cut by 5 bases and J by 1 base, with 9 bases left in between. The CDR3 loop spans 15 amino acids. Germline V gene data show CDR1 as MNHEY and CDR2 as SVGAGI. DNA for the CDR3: TGTGCCAGCAGTCCCGGGTCGTCTGGGGCCAACGTCCTGACTTTC. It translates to CASSPGSSGANVLTF.

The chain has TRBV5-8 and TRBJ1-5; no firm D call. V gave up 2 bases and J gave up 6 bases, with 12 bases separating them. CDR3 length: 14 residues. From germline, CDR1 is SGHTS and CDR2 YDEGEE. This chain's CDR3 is CASSFGGYGQPQHF. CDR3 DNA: TGTGCCAGCAGCTTCGGAGGGTATGGTCAGCCCCAGCATTTT. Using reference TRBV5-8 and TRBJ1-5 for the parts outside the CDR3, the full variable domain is EAGVTQSPTHLIKTRGQQATLRCSPISGHTSVYWYQQALGLGLQFLLWYDEGEERNRGNFPPRFSGRQFPNYSSELNVNALELEDSALYLCASSFGGYGQPQHFGDGTRLSIL.

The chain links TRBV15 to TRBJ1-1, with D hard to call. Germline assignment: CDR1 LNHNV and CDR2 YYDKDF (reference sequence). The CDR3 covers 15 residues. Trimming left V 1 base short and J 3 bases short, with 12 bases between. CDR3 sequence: CATSRGSGVDTEAFF. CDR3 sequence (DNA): TGTGCCACCAGCAGAGGTAGCGGGGTGGACACTGAAGCTTTCTTT.

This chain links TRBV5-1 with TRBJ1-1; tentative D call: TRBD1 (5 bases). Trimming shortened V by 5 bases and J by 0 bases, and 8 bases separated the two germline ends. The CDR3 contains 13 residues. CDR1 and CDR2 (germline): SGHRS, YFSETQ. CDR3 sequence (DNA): TGCGCCAGCAGTTCGGGGGTGAACACTGAAGCTTTCTTT. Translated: CASSSGVNTEAFF.

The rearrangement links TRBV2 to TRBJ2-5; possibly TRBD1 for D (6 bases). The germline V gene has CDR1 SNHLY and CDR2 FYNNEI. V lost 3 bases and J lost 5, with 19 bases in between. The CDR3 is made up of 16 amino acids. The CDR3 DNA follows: TGTGCCAGCAGTGAGTACAGGGCGTTCTGGTCGGAGACCCAGTACTTC. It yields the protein CASSEYRAFWSETQYF. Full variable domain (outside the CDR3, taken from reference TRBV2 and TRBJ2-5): EPEVTQTPSHQVTQMGQEVILRCVPISNHLYFYWYRQILGQKVEFLVSFYNNEISEKSEIFDDQFSVERPDGSNFTLKIRSTKLEDSAMYFCASSEYRAFWSETQYFGPGTRLLVL.

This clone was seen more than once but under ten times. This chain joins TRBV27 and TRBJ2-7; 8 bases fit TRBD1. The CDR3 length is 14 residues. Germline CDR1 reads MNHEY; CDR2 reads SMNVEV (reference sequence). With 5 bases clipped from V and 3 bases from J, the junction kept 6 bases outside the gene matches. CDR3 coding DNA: TGTGCCAGCAGTGTCGGGACAGGTATCTACGAGCAGTACTTC. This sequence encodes CASSVGTGIYEQYF.

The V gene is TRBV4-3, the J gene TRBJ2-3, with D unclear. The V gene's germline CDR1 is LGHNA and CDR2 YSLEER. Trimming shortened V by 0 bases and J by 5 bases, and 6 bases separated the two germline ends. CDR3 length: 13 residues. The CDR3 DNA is TGCGCCAGCAGCCAAGATTGGAGAGATACGCAGTATTTT. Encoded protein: CASSQDWRDTQYF.

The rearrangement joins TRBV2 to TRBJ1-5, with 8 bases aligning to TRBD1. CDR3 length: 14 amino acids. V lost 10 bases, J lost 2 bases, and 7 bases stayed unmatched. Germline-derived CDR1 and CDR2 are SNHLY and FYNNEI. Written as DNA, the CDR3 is TGTGCCACAAGCCCGACAGGGGGCAATCAGCCCCAGCATTTT. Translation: CATSPTGGNQPQHF.

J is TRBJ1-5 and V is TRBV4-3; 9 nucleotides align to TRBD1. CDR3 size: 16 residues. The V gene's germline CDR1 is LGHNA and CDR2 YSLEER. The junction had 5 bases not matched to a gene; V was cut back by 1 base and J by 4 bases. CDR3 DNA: TGCGCCAGCAGCCAAGGGTGGACAGGGGCAAATCAGCCCCAGCATTTT. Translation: CASSQGWTGANQPQHF.

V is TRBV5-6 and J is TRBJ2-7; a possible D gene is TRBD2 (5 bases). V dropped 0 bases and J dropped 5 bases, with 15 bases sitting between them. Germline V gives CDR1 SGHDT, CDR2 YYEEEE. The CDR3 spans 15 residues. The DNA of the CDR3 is TGTGCCAGCAGCTTGGACACGGGGATGGACCACGAGCAGTACTTC. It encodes CASSLDTGMDHEQYF.

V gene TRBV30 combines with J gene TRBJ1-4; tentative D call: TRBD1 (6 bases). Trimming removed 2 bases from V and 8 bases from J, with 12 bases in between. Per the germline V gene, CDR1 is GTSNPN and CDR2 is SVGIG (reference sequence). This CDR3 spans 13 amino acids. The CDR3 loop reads CAWSLGANEKLFF. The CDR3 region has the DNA TGTGCCTGGAGTTTGGGGGCGAACGAAAAACTGTTTTTT.

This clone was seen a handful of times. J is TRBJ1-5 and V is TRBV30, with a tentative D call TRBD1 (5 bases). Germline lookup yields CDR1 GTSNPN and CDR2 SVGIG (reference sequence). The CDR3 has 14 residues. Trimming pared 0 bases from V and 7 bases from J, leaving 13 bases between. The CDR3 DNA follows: TGTGCCTGGAGTGTTTACGGCGGGGGACAGCCCCAGCATTTT. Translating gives CAWSVYGGGQPQHF.

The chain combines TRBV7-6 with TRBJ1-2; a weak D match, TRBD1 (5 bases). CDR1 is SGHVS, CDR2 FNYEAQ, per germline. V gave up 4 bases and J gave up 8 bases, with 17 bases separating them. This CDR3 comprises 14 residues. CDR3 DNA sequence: TGTGCCAGCAGCTCGGACACCACCCTGAGGGGCTACACCTTC. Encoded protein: CASSSDTTLRGYTF.

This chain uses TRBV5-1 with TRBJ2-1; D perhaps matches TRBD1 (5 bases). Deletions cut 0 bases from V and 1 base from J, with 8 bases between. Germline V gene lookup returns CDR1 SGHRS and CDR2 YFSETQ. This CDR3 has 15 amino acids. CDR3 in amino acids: CASSLDPGSYNEQFF. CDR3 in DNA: TGCGCCAGCAGCTTGGATCCAGGGTCCTACAATGAGCAGTTCTTC.